These T cell receptor beta chains were read from a single sample in a study of CD8 T cells in ankylosing spondylitis. Via MiXCR, TCRdb re-called the 5' RACE reads, giving one row per CDR3 protein. The sample includes under 850,000 distinct CDR3 sequences, over 15% seen only once; the top ten take approximately 18%. Sequencing was performed on blood, either unsorted or a sorted T cell fraction (not recorded which). The receptors come from a male donor with ankylosing spondylitis. CDR3s include the opening cysteine and the closing phenylalanine or tryptophan. A D gene is named only where the DNA matches it firmly. Part of the rows lack a size; the others show once, few, many or a class for expanded clones.

abundance	j_gene	d_gene	v_gene	CDR3aa	CDR3nt
once	TRBJ1-4	.	TRBV7-9	CASSLEVSAEKLFF	TGTGCCAGCAGCTTAGAGGTGTCAGCCGAAAAACTGTTTTTT
many	TRBJ1-3	.	TRBV12-3/TRBV12-4	CASSLVPSGVAGNTIYF	TGTGCCAGCAGTTTAGTCCCCTCAGGGGTGGCTGGAAACACCATATATTTT
.	TRBJ2-1	.	TRBV11-2	CASSPFVTSYNEQFF	TGTGCCAGCAGCCCCTTTGTCACTTCCTACAATGAGCAGTTCTTC
many	TRBJ1-6	.	TRBV2	CASSGTGRVNSPLHF	TGTGCCAGCAGTGGGACGGGACGGGTTAATTCACCCCTCCACTTT
.	TRBJ2-7	TRBD2	TRBV14	CASSQVPMWTSGSEQYF	TGTGCCAGCAGCCAAGTTCCAATGTGGACTAGCGGGAGCGAGCAGTACTTC
many	TRBJ1-1	TRBD1	TRBV6-1	CASSPLTGENTEAFF	TGTGCCAGCAGTCCTCTAACAGGGGAGAACACTGAAGCTTTCTTT
many	TRBJ1-3	.	TRBV2	CASRSGVFSGNTIYF	TGTGCCAGCAGGTCGGGGGTTTTCTCTGGAAACACCATATATTTT
.	TRBJ2-2	TRBD2	TRBV11-2	CASSLRTSGRGTGELFF	TGTGCCAGCAGCCTAAGGACTAGCGGGAGGGGCACCGGGGAGCTGTTTTTT
.	TRBJ2-5	TRBD1	TRBV29-1	CSVDLGQGGETQYF	TGCAGCGTTGACCTAGGACAGGGGGGAGAGACCCAGTACTTC
.	TRBJ1-1	TRBD1	TRBV15	CATSRDGPGQGPYGEAFF	TGTGCCACCAGCAGAGACGGTCCGGGACAGGGGCCTTACGGTGAAGCTTTCTTT
.	TRBJ2-7	TRBD2	TRBV27	CASTRYPPAGSAGGSYEQYF	TGTGCCAGCACCCGATACCCCCCGGCAGGGTCAGCGGGAGGCTCCTACGAGCAGTACTTC
.	TRBJ1-4	.	TRBV5-8	CASSLGTKKNEKLFF	TGTGCCAGCAGCCTAGGGACTAAGAAAAATGAAAAACTGTTTTTT
.	TRBJ2-1	.	TRBV12-3/TRBV12-4	CASSRGRGGGQFF	TGTGCCAGCAGCCGCGGGAGAGGAGGGGGGCAGTTCTTC
many	TRBJ1-1	.	TRBV12-3/TRBV12-4	CASTMNTEAFF	TGTGCCAGCACAATGAACACTGAAGCTTTCTTT
.	TRBJ2-7	.	TRBV2	CASSEQAYEQYF	TGTGCCAGCAGTGAACAGGCGTACGAGCAGTACTTC
few	TRBJ2-7	TRBD1	TRBV19	CASSLGTGYVHEQYF	TGTGCCAGTAGCCTAGGGACAGGGTACGTCCACGAGCAGTACTTC
.	TRBJ2-1	.	TRBV4-1	CASSPPLWESYNEQFF	TGCGCCAGCAGCCCCCCTCTATGGGAGTCCTACAATGAGCAGTTCTTC
.	TRBJ2-3	.	TRBV7-1	CASSSGLDSSTDTQYF	TGTGCCAGCAGCTCCGGACTCGATTCTAGCACAGATACGCAGTATTTT
.	TRBJ2-3	TRBD2	TRBV6-2/TRBV6-3	CASSYVPSGVITDTQYF	TGTGCCAGCAGTTACGTCCCTAGCGGGGTCATCACAGATACGCAGTATTTT
.	TRBJ2-7	TRBD1	TRBV7-6	CASSLEGARQYF	TGTGCCAGCAGCTTAGAGGGGGCAAGGCAGTACTTC
few	TRBJ2-3	TRBD1	TRBV5-6	CASSYNPGTVMSDTQYF	TGTGCCAGCAGCTATAACCCCGGGACAGTAATGTCAGATACGCAGTATTTT
few	TRBJ1-1	TRBD1	TRBV7-6	CASSKTGGPEAFF	TGTGCCAGCAGCAAAACAGGGGGTCCTGAAGCTTTCTTT
.	TRBJ2-7	TRBD1	TRBV20-1	CSASKPGQGSPTYEQYF	TGCAGTGCTAGTAAACCGGGACAGGGGTCCCCTACCTACGAGCAGTACTTC
.	TRBJ2-1	TRBD1	TRBV11-2	CASSNAGRGNNEQFF	TGTGCCAGCAGCAACGCGGGCAGGGGGAACAATGAGCAGTTCTTC
.	TRBJ2-1	TRBD2	TRBV7-8	CASSFLAGMTYNEQFF	TGTGCCAGCAGCTTTTTAGCGGGGATGACTTACAATGAGCAGTTCTTC
.	TRBJ2-5	TRBD1	TRBV20-1	CSAGRGQETQYF	TGCAGTGCTGGCAGGGGGCAAGAGACCCAGTACTTC
.	TRBJ1-2	.	TRBV12-3/TRBV12-4	CASSLGTTANYGYTF	TGTGCCAGCAGTTTAGGGACAACAGCTAACTATGGCTACACCTTC
many	TRBJ2-3	.	TRBV5-1	CASSPSGTDTQYF	TGCGCCAGCAGCCCTAGCGGCACAGATACGCAGTATTTT
.	TRBJ2-1	TRBD1	TRBV3-1	CASARGGTFLNEQFF	TGTGCCAGCGCGAGAGGGGGCACCTTCCTCAATGAGCAGTTCTTC
.	TRBJ2-1	.	TRBV5-1	CASCPGTWGNEQFF	TGCGCCAGCTGCCCCGGGACATGGGGCAATGAGCAGTTCTTC
.	TRBJ2-7	TRBD2	TRBV3-1	CASSQALAGESYEQYF	TGTGCCAGCAGCCAAGCTCTAGCGGGGGAAAGCTACGAGCAGTACTTC
.	TRBJ1-1	.	TRBV12-3/TRBV12-4	CASSLGAPLVEAFF	TGTGCCAGCAGTTTAGGGGCACCTCTCGTGGAAGCTTTCTTT